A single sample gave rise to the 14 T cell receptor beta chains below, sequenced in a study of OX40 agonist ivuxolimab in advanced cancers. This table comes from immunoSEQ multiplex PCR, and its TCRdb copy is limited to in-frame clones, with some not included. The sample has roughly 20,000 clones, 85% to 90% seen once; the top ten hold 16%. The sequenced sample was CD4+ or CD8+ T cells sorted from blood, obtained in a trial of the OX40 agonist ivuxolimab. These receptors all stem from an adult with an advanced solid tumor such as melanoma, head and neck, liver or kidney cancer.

The CDR3 DNA is TGTGCCAGCTCACCCACAGGAACCGGGGAGCTGTTTTTT. Its protein is CASSPTGTGELFF. The chain uses TRBV18 and TRBJ2-2, with a weak D call TRBD1 (5 bases). Trimming took off 3 bases at V and 5 bases at J, with 7 bases between the two ends. The CDR3 loop spans 13 amino acids. Germline lookup yields CDR1 KGHSH and CDR2 LQKENI.

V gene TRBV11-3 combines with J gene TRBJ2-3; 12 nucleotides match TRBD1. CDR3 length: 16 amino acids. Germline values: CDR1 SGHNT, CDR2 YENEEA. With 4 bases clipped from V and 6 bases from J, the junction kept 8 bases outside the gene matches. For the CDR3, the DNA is TGTGCCAGCAGCTCCCTCCGGGACAGGGGGCGTGATACGCAGTATTTT. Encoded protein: CASSSLRDRGRDTQYF. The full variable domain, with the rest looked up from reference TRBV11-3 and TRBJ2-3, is EAGVVQSPRYKIIEKKQPVAFWCNPISGHNTLYWYLQNLGQGPELLIRYENEEAVDDSQLPKDRFSAERLKGVDSTLKIQPAELGDSAVYLCASSSLRDRGRDTQYFGPGTRLTVL.

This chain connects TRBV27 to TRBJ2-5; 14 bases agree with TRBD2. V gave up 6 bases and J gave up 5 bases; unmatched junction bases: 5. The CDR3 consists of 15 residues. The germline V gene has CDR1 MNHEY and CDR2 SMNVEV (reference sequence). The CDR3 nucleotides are TGTGCCAGCAGCGACGGGACTAGCGGGGGCGAGACCCAGTACTTC. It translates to CASSDGTSGGETQYF.

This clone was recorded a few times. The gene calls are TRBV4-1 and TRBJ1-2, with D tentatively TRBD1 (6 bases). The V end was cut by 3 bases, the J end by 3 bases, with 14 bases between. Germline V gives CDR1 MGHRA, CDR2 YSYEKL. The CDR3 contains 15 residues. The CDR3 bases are TGCGCCAGCAGCCAGATTACAGGGTTTGACTATGGCTACACCTTC. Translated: CASSQITGFDYGYTF.

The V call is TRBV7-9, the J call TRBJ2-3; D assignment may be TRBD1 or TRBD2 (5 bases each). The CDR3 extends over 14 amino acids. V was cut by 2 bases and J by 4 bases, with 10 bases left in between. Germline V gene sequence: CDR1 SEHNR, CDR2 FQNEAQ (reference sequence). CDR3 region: CASSLTGPPDTQYF. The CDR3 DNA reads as TGTGCCAGCAGCTTAACGGGGCCCCCAGATACGCAGTATTTT.

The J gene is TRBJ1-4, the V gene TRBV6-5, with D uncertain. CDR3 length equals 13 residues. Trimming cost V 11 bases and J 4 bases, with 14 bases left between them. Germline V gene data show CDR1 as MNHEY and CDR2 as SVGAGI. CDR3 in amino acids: CAELFAHNEKLFF. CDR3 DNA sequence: TGTGCCGAACTTTTCGCCCATAATGAAAAACTGTTTTTT.

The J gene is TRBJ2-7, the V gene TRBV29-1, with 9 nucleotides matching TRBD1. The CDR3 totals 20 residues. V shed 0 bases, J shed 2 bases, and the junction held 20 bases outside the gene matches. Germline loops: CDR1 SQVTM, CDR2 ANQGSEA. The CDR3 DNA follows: TGCAGCGTTGAAGATCGGGACAGGGCCTATTCCTATCAGCATACCTACGAGCAGTACTTC. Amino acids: CSVEDRDRAYSYQHTYEQYF.

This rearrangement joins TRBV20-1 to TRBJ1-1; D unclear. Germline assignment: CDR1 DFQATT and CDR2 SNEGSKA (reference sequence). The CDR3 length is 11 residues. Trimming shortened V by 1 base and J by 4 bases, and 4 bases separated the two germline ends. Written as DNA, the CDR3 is TGCAGTGCTAGAGGGCCCACTGAAGCTTTCTTT. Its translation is CSARGPTEAFF.

The CDR3 DNA is TGTGCCAGCAGCTTAGGCCCCACGACTGGAGGGCTGTTTTTT. Protein sequence: CASSLGPTTGGLFF. The V gene is TRBV7-8, the J gene TRBJ2-2, with D possibly being TRBD2 (5 bases). The CDR3 is 14 residues long. From germline, CDR1 is SGHVS and CDR2 FQNEAQ. Trimming took off 1 base at V and 13 bases at J, with 16 bases between the two ends.

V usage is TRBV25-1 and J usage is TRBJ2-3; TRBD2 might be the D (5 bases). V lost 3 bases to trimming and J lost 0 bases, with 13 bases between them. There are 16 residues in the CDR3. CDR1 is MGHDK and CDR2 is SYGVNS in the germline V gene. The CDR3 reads CASSEGTGSSTDTQYF. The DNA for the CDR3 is TGTGCCAGCAGTGAGGGTACGGGGTCTAGCACAGATACGCAGTATTTT.

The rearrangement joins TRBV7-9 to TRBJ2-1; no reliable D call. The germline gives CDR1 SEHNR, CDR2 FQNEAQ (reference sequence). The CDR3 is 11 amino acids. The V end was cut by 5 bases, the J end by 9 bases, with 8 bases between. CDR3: CASSQQFEQFF. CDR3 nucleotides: TGTGCCAGCAGCCAACAGTTTGAGCAGTTCTTC.

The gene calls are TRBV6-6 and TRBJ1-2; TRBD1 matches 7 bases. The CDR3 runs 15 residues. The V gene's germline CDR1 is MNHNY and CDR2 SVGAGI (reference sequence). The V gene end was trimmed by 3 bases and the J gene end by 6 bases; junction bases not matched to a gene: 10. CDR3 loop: CASSYGRGKDDGYTF. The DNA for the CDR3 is TGTGCCAGCAGTTATGGCAGGGGGAAGGATGATGGCTACACCTTC.

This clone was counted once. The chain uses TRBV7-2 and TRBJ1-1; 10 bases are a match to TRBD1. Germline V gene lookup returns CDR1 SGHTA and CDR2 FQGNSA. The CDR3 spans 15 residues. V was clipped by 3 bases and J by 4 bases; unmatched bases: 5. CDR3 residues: CASSLTGGRTTEAFF. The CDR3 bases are TGTGCCAGCAGCTTGACAGGGGGCCGAACCACTGAAGCTTTCTTT. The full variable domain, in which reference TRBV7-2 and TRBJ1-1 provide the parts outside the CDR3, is GAGVSQSPSNKVTEKGKDVELRCDPISGHTALYWYRQSLGQGLEFLIYFQGNSAPDKSGLPSDRFSAERTGGSVSTLTIQRTQQEDSAVYLCASSLTGGRTTEAFFGQGTRLTVV.

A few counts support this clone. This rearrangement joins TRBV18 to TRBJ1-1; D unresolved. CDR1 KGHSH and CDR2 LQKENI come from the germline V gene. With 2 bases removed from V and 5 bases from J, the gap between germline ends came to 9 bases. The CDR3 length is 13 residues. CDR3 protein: CASSPTAGTEAFF. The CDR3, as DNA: TGTGCCAGCTCACCAACTGCGGGAACTGAAGCTTTCTTT.